This T cell receptor (beta chain) was documented in a study of T cell repertoires in MIS-A myocarditis. Here immunoSEQ multiplex PCR was the method, and the copy in TCRdb shows in-frame clones only, minus some. The repertoire consists of 9,500 to 12,000 clones, with 85% to 90% occurring once and the leading ten covering 2% to 2.5%. Germline V gives CDR1 SGHAT, CDR2 FQNNGV. The CDR3 extends over 13 amino acids. V dropped 0 bases and J dropped 11 bases, with 11 bases sitting between them. This receptor was identified in a man younger than 35 with fulminant myocarditis from multisystem inflammatory syndrome in adults (MIS-A) after COVID-19. Material for sequencing was thoracic lymph node tissue obtained at autopsy. The V and J genes are TRBV11-2 and TRBJ2-1, with D unclear. In DNA form, the CDR3 reads TGTGCCAGCAGCTTAGATAGGACCTCTAAGCAGTTCTTC. It codes for CASSLDRTSKQFF.